A single TCR beta chain is shown here with its context. These data come from a study of cytomegalovirus exposure and HLA in healthy donors. The PCR was carried out with 60 Vbeta primers and 13 Jbeta primers. TCRdb's table, derived via immunoSEQ multiplex PCR, lists solely in-frame clones and lacks some. In the table there are approximately 100,000 clones, around 79% of which are singletons. Material for sequencing was PBMCs. This clonotype was obtained from a woman aged 40-49 years in good health and CMV-seronegative.

The CDR3 DNA reads as TGTGCCAGCAGCCCTGGTGGGCTAGCGGGGAATACGCAGTATTTT. This sequence encodes CASSPGGLAGNTQYF. The chain carries TRBV11-3 and TRBJ2-3; 9 bases match TRBD2. The ends lost 5 bases at V and 7 bases at J; junction bases unmatched: 10. Germline CDR1 is SGHNT and CDR2 is YENEEA. The CDR3 runs 15 residues.